The entry below gives a single T cell receptor (beta chain) sequence along with its context. This clonotype has only a few counts. Its target antigen remains unknown. Base qualities are not at hand, and no much larger clone is one base apart. The CDR3, from cysteine to phenylalanine, totals 14 residues. Only CDR3 DNA is held: 42 bases, read in frame from base 1. CDR1 and CDR2, looked up from the germline V gene, are MNHEY and SVGAGI. Relative to germline, V is 2 bases shorter and J is 3 bases shorter, with 11 bases between their ends. These data are taken from a study of response to subunit inactivated influenza vaccine (dated by TCRdb to the late 2010s). Notes on the research overall: To follow how T cells responded to a trivalent subunit inactivated influenza vaccine, the researchers relied on deep quantitative profiling of the T cell receptor repertoire. Broader findings and caveats from the paper: The authors proposed that each seasonal influenza vaccination may bring in only a limited number of new T cells.

Library creation used RT-PCR. TCRdb records Illumina HiSeq 2500 as the sequencer. TCRdb itself trimmed the public reads at Q25 with fastp, ran MiXCR and retained productive beta chains. Records with the same CDR3 protein are collapsed into one entry carrying the most frequent genes and DNA. The sample includes 500,000 to 750,000 distinct CDR3 sequences, with approximately 14% observed a single time. Jointly, the top ten make up over 8.5% of the sample. The clonotype originates from a man aged 45-65 years who received an inactivated influenza vaccine. Donor details come from another sample of the same person, matched by shared clones. The chain is assembled from TRBV6-5 and TRBJ2-7; no confident D gene assignment can be made. The sample consisted of PBMCs from blood, taken about 12 days after vaccination. The DNA sequence is given as TGTGCCAGCAGTTACGACCAGACGTACTACGAGCAGTACTTC. Translated, it reads CASSYDQTYYEQYF.